This TCR beta chain was identified during a study of blood T cell repertoires in COVID-19. Study in general: Samples taken during acute and convalescent COVID-19 were collected in the United States, Italy and Spain. In each case, the material was cDNA or gDNA derived from T cells, B-cell-depleted T cells, or PBMCs.

Patients in Seattle were enrolled during active infection, then followed longitudinally. CDR1 is KGHSH and CDR2 is LQKENI in the germline V gene. The ends lost 2 bases at V and 0 bases at J; junction bases unmatched: 3. The CDR3 has 16 amino acids. Original processing notes: Cell counts per sample came from amplifying reference gene primers. Method: immunoSEQ multiplex PCR; TCRdb's copy keeps in-frame clones and lacks some. From that table come the V and J calls and clone size; the DNA was used to work out D and trimming. This repertoire shows 260,000 or so clones, roughly 80% found once; its top ten account for 7.5%.

The receptor's source is a woman older than 75 with COVID-19, enrolled during active disease. Sequenced: peripheral blood. The V gene is TRBV18, the J gene TRBJ1-4; 7 nucleotides match TRBD1. CDR3 amino acids: CASSPGQDTTNEKLFF. CDR3 DNA sequence: TGTGCCAGCTCACCAGGACAGGATACAACTAATGAAAAACTGTTTTTT.